The 17 T cell receptor beta chains below come from one sample, sequenced in a study of beta chain features in type 1 diabetes. Their antigens remain unidentified. General study points: The study found moderately but significantly shorter TCRB CDR3s in all four CD4+ subsets of Type 1 diabetes patients.

Sequencing targeted expressed TCRB transcripts, as all isolated RNA had been reverse transcribed. The assay was immunoSEQ multiplex PCR, and TCRdb's table has in-frame clones only and misses some. This table has some 290,000 clones, around 15% appearing once. Input material: naive CD4+ T cells from blood. These receptors were obtained from a young man with type 1 diabetes.

This clone showed up just a few times. The gene calls are TRBV28 and TRBJ2-7; 8 nucleotides match TRBD1. CDR3 size: 15 residues. The germline gives CDR1 MDHEN, CDR2 SYDVKM. V was clipped by 4 bases and J by 3 bases; unmatched bases: 8. CDR3: CASSSYRGIGYEQYF. CDR3 coding DNA: TGTGCCAGCAGTTCATACAGGGGGATAGGCTACGAGCAGTACTTC.

The V and J genes are TRBV5-1 and TRBJ2-3; D uncertain. Trimming removed 2 bases at V and 2 bases at J, with 9 bases between. This CDR3 has 14 residues. CDR1 is SGHRS and CDR2 is YFSETQ in the germline V gene. CDR3 nucleotides: TGCGCCAGCAGCTTATTTTCCTACACAGATACGCAGTATTTT. Residues: CASSLFSYTDTQYF.

This chain uses TRBV5-1 with TRBJ2-2; D may be TRBD2 (5 bases). Germline V gives CDR1 SGHRS, CDR2 YFSETQ. The ends were cut back, 1 base at V and 3 bases at J, with 10 bases in the middle. CDR3 length: 15 amino acids. CDR3 DNA sequence: TGCGCCAGCAGCTTGAGACTAAGGGACACCGGGGAGCTGTTTTTT. Its protein product is CASSLRLRDTGELFF.

The chain employs TRBV9 and TRBJ2-7, with 7 bases fitting TRBD1. The CDR3 spans 12 residues. Germline V gives CDR1 SGDLS, CDR2 YYNGEE. The V and J ends lost 4 bases and 9 bases, in that order; junction bases with no gene match: 7. The CDR3 DNA follows: TGTGCCAGCAGCCCCGGACAGGCTGTGCAGTACTTC. Protein product: CASSPGQAVQYF.

This clone showed up just a few times. The CDR3 here is CSAYDRGNYEQYF. CDR3 nucleotide sequence: TGCAGCGCGTACGACAGGGGCAATTACGAGCAGTACTTC. The chain carries TRBV29-1 and TRBJ2-7; the match to TRBD1 covers 8 bases. V was pared by 7 bases and J by 4 bases, with 9 bases of the junction left unmatched. This CDR3 region has 13 residues. The germline V gene has CDR1 SQVTM and CDR2 ANQGSEA.

For the CDR3, the DNA is TGTGCCAGCAGTTACAGGGGGCGCAATCAGCCCCAGCATTTT. Encoded protein: CASSYRGRNQPQHF. The J gene is TRBJ1-5, the V gene TRBV6-6, with 7 bases aligning to TRBD1. This CDR3 is built from 14 residues. With 2 bases clipped from V and 2 bases from J, the junction kept 0 bases outside the gene matches. Per the germline V gene, CDR1 is MNHNY and CDR2 is SVGAGI (reference sequence).

This clone has only a few counts. The rearrangement joins TRBV28 to TRBJ2-1; a weak D match, TRBD1 (6 bases). Germline V gene data show CDR1 as MDHEN and CDR2 as SYDVKM. This CDR3 region has 15 residues. Trimming cost V 6 bases and J 0 bases, with 12 bases left between them. The CDR3 protein is CASSVRQVSYNEQFF. CDR3 coding DNA: TGTGCCAGCAGCGTAAGACAGGTCTCCTACAATGAGCAGTTCTTC.

V usage is TRBV4-3 and J usage is TRBJ2-5, with 12 positions matching TRBD2. CDR3 size: 16 residues. Germline V lookup: CDR1 LGHNA, CDR2 YSLEER. Trimming at V came to 0 bases and at J to 7 bases, leaving 6 bases not matched to a gene. The CDR3 nucleotides are TGCGCCAGCAGCCAAGATACTCTAGCGGGGGGGGTGACCCAGTACTTC. It is translated as CASSQDTLAGGVTQYF.

This chain joins TRBV7-7 and TRBJ2-5; TRBD1 aligns across 9 bases. This CDR3 has 14 amino acids. Germline V gene lookup returns CDR1 SSHAT and CDR2 FNYEAQ (reference sequence). V lost 5 bases and J lost 4; bases outside the gene matches: 5. The CDR3 nucleotides read TGTGCCAGCAGCCCTAGACAGGGGGGAGAGACCCAGTACTTC. Protein product: CASSPRQGGETQYF.

The table lists this clone with a few counts. V is TRBV20-1 and J is TRBJ1-4, with unresolved D. The CDR3 covers 10 residues. Trimming left V 3 bases short and J 8 bases short, with 4 bases between. CDR1 DFQATT and CDR2 SNEGSKA come from the germline V gene (reference sequence). CDR3 DNA sequence: TGCAGTGCTAGTCGGGAAAAACTGTTTTTT. Residues: CSASREKLFF.

This chain joins TRBV9 and TRBJ2-5, with TRBD1 matching 9 bases. The CDR3 is 15 amino acids. V lost 3 bases and J lost 2; bases outside the gene matches: 5. Germline loops: CDR1 SGDLS, CDR2 YYNGEE. For the CDR3, the DNA is TGTGCCAGCAGCGCCGACAGGGGGTTTCAAGAGACCCAGTACTTC. This encodes CASSADRGFQETQYF.

The chain joins TRBV30 to TRBJ2-7, with TRBD2 as a possible D gene (7 bases). The CDR3 has 17 residues. V was pared by 0 bases and J by 0 bases, with 18 bases between. Per the germline V gene, CDR1 is GTSNPN and CDR2 is SVGIG (reference sequence). The CDR3 loop is CAWSVGGARPTSYEQYF. CDR3 DNA: TGTGCCTGGAGTGTAGGGGGGGCGCGCCCTACCTCCTACGAGCAGTACTTC.

This clone was picked up a small number of times. The chain has TRBV9 and TRBJ2-1; 9 bases map to TRBD2. Germline CDR1 SGDLS, CDR2 YYNGEE. The V and J ends lost 0 bases and 7 bases, in that order; junction bases with no gene match: 5. The CDR3 totals 15 residues. Written as DNA, the CDR3 is TGTGCCAGCAGCGTAGGGTCTAGCGGGACGAATGAGCAGTTCTTC. This translates into CASSVGSSGTNEQFF.

To note about this clone: Other DNA sequences within the sample encode an identical CDR3. The chain is built from TRBV5-1 and TRBJ2-1, with TRBD2 identical over 11 bases. In germline, CDR1 is SGHRS, CDR2 YFSETQ. V shed 3 bases, J shed 3 bases, and the junction held 2 bases outside the gene matches. The CDR3 covers 15 residues. CDR3 coding DNA: TGCGCCAGCAGCTCCGGACTAGCGGGCTACAATGAGCAGTTCTTC. Its protein product is CASSSGLAGYNEQFF.

This chain connects TRBV14 to TRBJ1-3; 9 nucleotides agree with TRBD1. The CDR3 contains 17 residues. The V gene end was trimmed by 4 bases and the J gene end by 4 bases; junction bases not matched to a gene: 11. Germline CDR1 SGHDN, CDR2 FVKESK. CDR3 DNA sequence: TGTGCCAGCAGCCCCTACCGGGACAGGGTTTGGGGAAACACCATATATTTT. Residues: CASSPYRDRVWGNTIYF.

This clone came up a few times. The rearrangement joins TRBV7-3 to TRBJ2-3; D call uncertain. This CDR3 has 12 amino acids. Germline V gene data show CDR1 as SGHTA and CDR2 as FQGTGA. Deletions cut 5 bases from V and 6 bases from J, with 9 bases between. CDR3 coding DNA: TGTGCCAGCAGCCGATACGGGGATACGCAGTATTTT. Its translation: CASSRYGDTQYF.

The gene calls are TRBV4-3 and TRBJ2-1, with D possibly being TRBD1 (6 bases). Germline CDR1 LGHNA, CDR2 YSLEER. The CDR3 length is 16 residues. Trimming left V 0 bases short and J 5 bases short, with 14 bases between. As DNA, the CDR3 is TGCGCCAGCAGCCAAGATATAGGACAGAAAAACAATGAGCAGTTCTTC. Translation: CASSQDIGQKNNEQFF.